Listed here are 25 T cell receptor beta chains from one sample, sequenced in a study of OX40 agonist ivuxolimab in advanced cancers. Libraries were prepared by immunoSEQ multiplex PCR; TCRdb keeps only in-frame clonotypes and omits some of them. In the table there are about 97,000 clones, less than 90% of which are singletons. The source was CD4+ or CD8+ T cells sorted from blood, collected in a trial of the OX40 agonist ivuxolimab. These receptors were collected from an adult with an advanced solid tumor such as melanoma, head and neck, liver or kidney cancer.

A word on this clone: One end of the junction does not line up with germline, which may come from a read error. This chain joins TRBV19 and TRBJ1-4; no clear D gene. The CDR3 loop spans 14 amino acids. Germline V CDR1 and CDR2: LNHDA, SQIVND (reference sequence). CDR3 bases: TGTGCCAGTAGTATGAAGTGGACTAGTGAAAAACTGTTTTTT. Translation: CASSMKWTSEKLFF.

The CDR3 DNA reads TGTGCCAGCAGCTTAACCGGGAGGGCCGACAATGAGCAGTTCTTC. Its protein is CASSLTGRADNEQFF. The rearrangement joins TRBV7-3 to TRBJ2-1; 8 nucleotides agree with TRBD2. With 0 bases clipped from V and 5 bases from J, the junction kept 3 bases outside the gene matches. The CDR3 runs 15 residues. The germline CDR1 and CDR2 sequences are SGHTA and FQGTGA.

This chain joins TRBV6-5 and TRBJ1-2; 8 bases agree with TRBD1. Germline assignment: CDR1 MNHEY and CDR2 SVGAGI. The CDR3 is made up of 14 amino acids. V lost 6 bases and J lost 4; bases outside the gene matches: 7. The CDR3 nucleotides read TGTGCCAGCAGCTACCGGGACAGGACCTATGGCTACACCTTC. It codes for CASSYRDRTYGYTF.

The chain recombines TRBV28 with TRBJ1-5, with 8 bases fitting TRBD1. The V gene end was trimmed by 3 bases and the J gene end by 6 bases; junction bases not matched to a gene: 4. CDR3 length: 14 amino acids. The germline V gene encodes CDR1 MDHEN and CDR2 SYDVKM. The CDR3 protein is CASSLPGGSQPQHF. As DNA, the CDR3 is TGTGCCAGCAGTTTGCCAGGGGGCTCTCAGCCCCAGCATTTT. Variable domain in full (rest from reference TRBV28 and TRBJ1-5): DVKVTQSSRYLVKRTGEKVFLECVQDMDHENMFWYRQDPGLGLRLIYFSYDVKMKEKGDIPEGYSVSREKKERFSLILESASTNQTSMYLCASSLPGGSQPQHFGDGTRLSIL.

The chain is built from TRBV19 and TRBJ2-1; D unclear. Trimming removed 0 bases from V and 0 bases from J, with 15 bases in between. Germline CDR1 LNHDA, CDR2 SQIVND (reference sequence). The CDR3 runs to 18 residues. The CDR3 coding sequence is TGTGCCAGTAGTATAGATCCCCCAGGAATCAGCTCCTACAATGAGCAGTTCTTC. The encoded protein is CASSIDPPGISSYNEQFF.

The gene calls are TRBV19 and TRBJ1-4; 7 nucleotides match TRBD1. Germline V gives CDR1 LNHDA, CDR2 SQIVND (reference sequence). V was clipped by 1 base and J by 0 bases; unmatched bases: 14. The CDR3 loop spans 20 amino acids. The CDR3 DNA sequence: TGTGCCAGTAGTATAGTCGCAGTGACAGGGAGGCGGTCAACTAATGAAAAACTGTTTTTT. Protein: CASSIVAVTGRRSTNEKLFF. The whole variable domain, filled in from reference TRBV19 and TRBJ1-4, reads DGGITQSPKYLFRKEGQNVTLSCEQNLNHDAMYWYRQDPGQGLRLIYYSQIVNDFQKGDIAEGYSVSREKKESFPLTVTSAQKNPTAFYLCASSIVAVTGRRSTNEKLFFGSGTQLSVL.

The sample holds one count of this clone. The chain has TRBV11-2 and TRBJ2-7; TRBD1 matches 9 bases. The CDR3 totals 14 residues. Germline V gives CDR1 SGHAT, CDR2 FQNNGV. Germline trimming cut 1 base from V and 2 bases from J; bases unmatched to any gene: 0. The CDR3 DNA reads as TGTGCCAGCAGCTTAGGGACAGGGGCCTACGAGCAGTACTTC. Amino acids: CASSLGTGAYEQYF. The whole variable domain, remainder taken from reference TRBV11-2 and TRBJ2-7, is EAGVAQSPRYKIIEKRQSVAFWCNPISGHATLYWYQQILGQGPKLLIQFQNNGVVDDSQLPKDRFSAERLKGVDSTLKIQPAKLEDSAVYLCASSLGTGAYEQYFGPGTRLTVT.

The chain couples TRBV7-9 to TRBJ1-5; unclear D gene. Germline V gene sequence: CDR1 SEHNR, CDR2 FQNEAQ (reference sequence). V was shortened by 5 bases and J by 5 bases, with 10 bases between the two germline ends. There are 13 residues in the CDR3. The CDR3 is CASSPYRDQPQHF. The CDR3 DNA reads TGTGCCAGCAGCCCCTACCGGGATCAGCCCCAGCATTTT.

The V gene is TRBV5-1, the J gene TRBJ1-3, with D unresolved. Trimming cost V 2 bases and J 0 bases, with 6 bases left between them. Germline V gene sequence: CDR1 SGHRS, CDR2 YFSETQ. The CDR3 spans 14 residues. The CDR3 DNA sequence: TGCGCCAGCAGCTTACAGCCCTCTGGAAACACCATATATTTT. It specifies CASSLQPSGNTIYF. Drawing the rest from reference TRBV5-1 and TRBJ1-3, the complete variable domain is KAGVTQTPRYLIKTRGQQVTLSCSPISGHRSVSWYQQTPGQGLQFLFEYFSETQRNKGNFPGRFSGRQFSNSRSEMNVSTLELGDSALYLCASSLQPSGNTIYFGEGSWLTVV.

The chain carries TRBV7-9 and TRBJ2-1; 7 bases align to TRBD1. With 4 bases clipped from V and 5 bases from J, the junction kept 5 bases outside the gene matches. Germline loops: CDR1 SEHNR, CDR2 FQNEAQ (reference sequence). CDR3 length: 14 amino acids. CDR3 protein: CASSSGTVNNEQFF. The DNA of the CDR3 is TGTGCCAGCAGCTCTGGGACAGTCAACAATGAGCAGTTCTTC.

The V gene is TRBV30, the J gene TRBJ1-2; D is uncertain. Germline V gene data show CDR1 as GTSNPN and CDR2 as SVGIG (reference sequence). This CDR3 is 13 amino acids long. The germline V and J ends were trimmed by 4 bases and 6 bases, with 15 bases remaining between them. For the CDR3, the DNA is TGTGCCTGGAACAGAGGACGGTGGGATGGCTACACCTTC. Translated: CAWNRGRWDGYTF. Drawing the rest from reference TRBV30 and TRBJ1-2, the complete variable domain is SQTIHQWPATLVQPVGSPLSLECTVEGTSNPNLYWYRQAAGRGLQLLFYSVGIGQISSEVPQNLSASRPQDRQFILSSKKLLLSDSGFYLCAWNRGRWDGYTFGSGTRLTVV.

This chain uses TRBV5-6 with TRBJ1-3; D gene uncertain. V was trimmed by 2 bases and J by 1 base, leaving 1 base between them. CDR1 is SGHDT and CDR2 is YYEEEE in the germline V gene. This CDR3 has 12 amino acids. CDR3 sequence: CASSLSGNTIYF. Here the CDR3 DNA reads TGTGCCAGCAGCTTATCTGGAAACACCATATATTTT.

In nucleotides, the CDR3 is TGTGCCAGCTCACCACGTAAGGGCACTGGCACAGATACGCAGTATTTT. Protein product: CASSPRKGTGTDTQYF. The chain uses TRBV18 and TRBJ2-3; D remains unclear. The CDR3 consists of 16 residues. V lost 1 base, J lost 1 base, and 12 bases lay in between. Looked up from germline, CDR1 is KGHSH and CDR2 is LQKENI.

CDR3 bases: TGTGCCAGCAGTGAACCTAGCATCTCTGGAAACACCATATATTTT. Residues: CASSEPSISGNTIYF. This rearrangement joins TRBV6-1 to TRBJ1-3; the D is unclear. Germline V gene data show CDR1 as MNHNS and CDR2 as SASEGT. Trimming pared 2 bases from V and 0 bases from J, leaving 8 bases between. The CDR3 consists of 15 residues.

The V gene is TRBV7-2, the J gene TRBJ1-4, with 9 bases lining up with TRBD1. This CDR3 contains 14 residues. V shed 6 bases and J 8 bases; nucleotides not matched to a gene: 7. The germline V gene encodes CDR1 SGHTA and CDR2 FQGNSA. CDR3 nucleotides: TGTGCCAGCAGTTTGGACAGGGGAAGAGAAAAACTGTTTTTT. Protein: CASSLDRGREKLFF.

The chain combines TRBV6-1 with TRBJ2-4, with a possible D match to TRBD1 (7 bases). V lost 10 bases to trimming and J lost 13 bases, with 26 bases between them. The CDR3 is 14 residues long. Looked up from germline, CDR1 is MNHNS and CDR2 is SASEGT. The CDR3, as DNA: TGTGCCACCAGGGATACTGGAGGGGGCCCAATACAGTACTTC. This codes for CATRDTGGGPIQYF.

This sequence joins TRBV5-6 and TRBJ2-1; 8 bases align to TRBD2. J lost 4 bases, V lost 2 bases, and 11 bases had no gene match. Germline loops: CDR1 SGHDT, CDR2 YYEEEE. The CDR3 runs to 17 residues. CDR3 DNA sequence: TGTGCCAGCAGCTTAGGAACTAGCGGACACTTTTACAATGAGCAGTTCTTC. This encodes CASSLGTSGHFYNEQFF.

This rearrangement joins TRBV18 to TRBJ1-1, with 7 bases identical to TRBD1. CDR1 and CDR2 from the germline V gene are KGHSH and LQKENI. This CDR3 region has 15 residues. With V trimmed by 0 bases and J by 0 bases, 1 base remained unmatched. The CDR3 is CASSPPGTVNTEAFF. The CDR3 DNA is TGTGCCAGCTCACCACCTGGGACAGTGAACACTGAAGCTTTCTTT.

The chain is built from TRBV10-2 and TRBJ1-1; D call uncertain. The CDR3 covers 13 residues. Deletions cut 1 base from V and 2 bases from J, with 5 bases between. The germline gives CDR1 WSHSY, CDR2 SAAADI. The DNA for the CDR3 is TGCGCCAGCAGTGAGTACAGCAACACTGAAGCTTTCTTT. It specifies CASSEYSNTEAFF.

The chain joins TRBV6-1 to TRBJ1-1; perhaps TRBD1 as D (6 bases). Germline V gene data show CDR1 as MNHNS and CDR2 as SASEGT. The CDR3 runs to 14 residues. Between the trimmed V and J ends, which lost 7 bases and 1 base, there was a span of 13 bases. CDR3 in amino acids: CASNIQGRNTEAFF. CDR3 sequence (DNA): TGTGCCAGCAACATTCAGGGGAGGAACACTGAAGCTTTCTTT.

This clone was detected a few times. The chain combines TRBV5-1 with TRBJ1-1; 9 positions agree with TRBD1. The CDR3 has 14 amino acids. Per the germline V gene, CDR1 is SGHRS and CDR2 is YFSETQ. With V trimmed by 6 bases and J by 2 bases, 5 bases remained unmatched. Here the CDR3 reads CASNTGQGNTEAFF. The CDR3 coding sequence is TGCGCCAGCAACACGGGACAGGGCAACACTGAAGCTTTCTTT.

The chain uses TRBV7-2 and TRBJ1-1; TRBD1 might be the D (5 bases). Looked up from germline, CDR1 is SGHTA and CDR2 is FQGNSA. CDR3 size: 14 residues. V shed 1 base and J shed 2 bases, with 8 bases lying between them. This CDR3 reads CASSLDGGNTEAFF. CDR3 bases: TGTGCCAGCAGCTTAGATGGGGGAAACACTGAAGCTTTCTTT.

The chain links TRBV15 to TRBJ1-4; D uncertain. Germline values: CDR1 LNHNV, CDR2 YYDKDF (reference sequence). The CDR3 is 15 amino acids. Trimming removed 1 base from V and 7 bases from J, with 13 bases in between. The DNA of the CDR3 is TGTGCCACCAGCAGAGCTGGTGGGTTGAGTGAAAAACTGTTTTTT. Its translation is CATSRAGGLSEKLFF.

V is TRBV27 and J is TRBJ1-1; D unclear. The CDR3 runs to 13 residues. Germline values: CDR1 MNHEY, CDR2 SMNVEV (reference sequence). V lost 10 bases and J lost 1, with 13 bases in between. CDR3 protein: CATSVRGNTEAFF. The CDR3, as DNA: TGTGCCACTTCGGTGCGCGGGAACACTGAAGCTTTCTTT.

The chain carries TRBV6-1 and TRBJ2-5; TRBD1 is a possible D gene (6 bases). The better agreement between TRBJ2-7 and the DNA end casts doubt on the J call. Germline CDR1 is MNHNS and CDR2 is SASEGT. The CDR3 contains 14 residues. The CDR3, as DNA: TGTGCCAGCAGGGGGACCGAAGGGGGCTACGAGCAGTACTTC. This encodes CASRGTEGGYEQYF.